This TCR beta chain is drawn from a study of graft-versus-host responses after intestinal transplantation. About the study: Transplantation in recipients was multivisceral, liver-intestinal, or isolated intestinal. Every recipient had anti-thymocyte globulin induction and two to three years of tacrolimus plus steroids.

About this clone: Antigen: not known.

The assay was immunoSEQ multiplex PCR, and TCRdb's table has in-frame clones only and misses some. The table lists over 85,000 clones, approximately 92% of them singletons, with around 0.49% in the top ten. Looked up from germline, CDR1 is SQVTM and CDR2 is ANQGSEA. Trimming took 3 bases from V and 3 from J; bases not matched to a gene: 20. This CDR3 comprises 19 residues. Study-level results: Across patients carrying graft-donor T cell macrochimerism, allografts held high graft-versus-host to host-versus-graft clonal ratios.

The sample here was unstimulated CD8+ T cells sorted from spleen or lymph node cells, taken before intestinal transplant. The source of this sequence is a human donor who received an intestinal transplant. The chain is built from TRBV29-1 and TRBJ2-5; 9 bases match TRBD1. This CDR3 is CSVDGVQLARGQGEETQYF. CDR3 DNA: TGCAGCGTTGATGGAGTCCAATTGGCACGGGGACAGGGAGAAGAGACCCAGTACTTC.